What follows are 13 T cell receptor beta chains derived from one specimen sequenced in a study of blood T cells in healthy people across ages (dated by TCRdb to 2014 to 2015). The library was generated by 5' RACE. TCRdb records Illumina HiSeq 2500 as the sequencer. The second PCR ran for roughly 7 to 11 cycles and used a J-beta primer mix along with a sample-barcoded 5' primer. The public reads were quality trimmed at Q25 with fastp and then assembled into clones with MiXCR by TCRdb, keeping productive beta chains. Under each unique CDR3 protein, matching rows form one entry showing the most common genes and DNA. The sample table contains over 450,000 distinct CDR3 sequences; only one count was recorded for 20% to 30% of them. Of the sample, less than 9% is held by the ten largest clones. The same data also went into a second study, on T cells of mothers and their children.

The sample comprised blood. These receptors all stem from a boy aged 5 to 17 in good health.

This clonotype was picked up many times. Germline is not matched at one junction end, which may reflect a read error. This sequence joins TRBV7-9 and TRBJ1-5; possibly TRBD1 for D (5 bases). Germline V gene sequence: CDR1 SEHNR, CDR2 FQNEAQ (reference sequence). CDR3 length equals 13 residues. The CDR3 loop reads CASSLGGDQPQHF. The CDR3 DNA follows: TGCGCCAGCAGCTTGGGGGGAGATCAGCCCCAGCATTTT.

This clonotype has more than one count but fewer than ten. V is TRBV19 and J is TRBJ2-3; 8 bases line up with TRBD2. The CDR3 length is 14 residues. Germline values: CDR1 LNHDA, CDR2 SQIVND (reference sequence). Trimming took 5 bases from V and 4 from J; bases not matched to a gene: 5. The CDR3 DNA sequence: TGTGCCAGTAGTGCCGGGACTAGTTCAGATACGCAGTATTTT. Encoded protein: CASSAGTSSDTQYF.

This clonotype was counted a few times. The chain has TRBV5-1 and TRBJ2-1; TRBD2 agrees at 11 bases. Trimming at V came to 4 bases and at J to 5 bases, leaving 20 bases not matched to a gene. Germline V gives CDR1 SGHRS, CDR2 YFSETQ. CDR3 length: 20 amino acids. CDR3 coding DNA: TGCGCCAGCAGCCTAACATGGACTAGCGGGTGGGACCAGGGGGACAATGAGCAGTTCTTC. It encodes CASSLTWTSGWDQGDNEQFF.

V and J are TRBV5-5 and TRBJ2-5; D may match TRBD1 or TRBD2 (5 bases each). The tail of the sequence fits TRBJ2-7 better, so the J call may be wrong. In germline, CDR1 is SGHKS, CDR2 YYEKEE (reference sequence). This CDR3 comprises 15 residues. Here the CDR3 reads CASSHRGRSSYEQYF. The CDR3 bases are TGTGCCAGCAGCCACCGGGGCAGGAGCTCCTACGAGCAGTACTTC.

The CDR3 DNA follows: TGCGCCAGCAGCTTGGATTGGAGGGGGCATTACGAGCAGTACTTC. It translates to CASSLDWRGHYEQYF. The chain joins TRBV5-1 to TRBJ2-7; maybe TRBD1 (7 bases). With 0 bases removed from V and 4 bases from J, the gap between germline ends came to 14 bases. This CDR3 is 15 amino acids long. Germline-derived CDR1 and CDR2 are SGHRS and YFSETQ.

The rearrangement links TRBV4-1 to TRBJ2-5; TRBD2 matches at 7 bases. The CDR3 has 15 amino acids. V dropped 1 base and J dropped 1; count of bases not matched to a gene: 3. The V gene's germline CDR1 is MGHRA and CDR2 YSYEKL. The CDR3 DNA reads as TGCGCCAGCAGCCAAGCGGGACTACCCCAAGAGACCCAGTACTTC. It is translated as CASSQAGLPQETQYF.

This clonotype has a handful of counts. The V and J genes are TRBV13 and TRBJ2-2; D unresolved. The CDR3 loop spans 14 amino acids. Trimming cost V 2 bases and J 5 bases, with 9 bases left between them. CDR1 and CDR2 from the germline V gene are PRHDT and FYEKMQ (reference sequence). CDR3 amino acids: CASSLNWGTGELFF. The CDR3 region has the DNA TGTGCCAGCAGCTTAAATTGGGGAACCGGGGAGCTGTTTTTT. The whole variable domain, filled in from reference TRBV13 and TRBJ2-2, reads AAGVIQSPRHLIKEKRETATLKCYPIPRHDTVYWYQQGPGQDPQFLISFYEKMQSDKGSIPDRFSAQQFSDYHSELNMSSLELGDSALYFCASSLNWGTGELFFGEGSRLTVL.

The J gene is TRBJ2-7, the V gene TRBV6-5; 9 nucleotides line up with TRBD2. V lost 5 bases and J lost 0; bases outside the gene matches: 5. The V gene's germline CDR1 is MNHEY and CDR2 SVGAGI. The CDR3 runs 15 residues. The CDR3 nucleotides are TGTGCCAGCAGTCCCCTTAGCGGGGGCTCCTACGAGCAGTACTTC. Its protein product is CASSPLSGGSYEQYF.

This clonotype has just a few counts. V gene TRBV6-5 combines with J gene TRBJ2-3; D unresolved. The CDR3 covers 15 residues. V shed 2 bases and J shed 1 base, with 10 bases lying between them. CDR1 is MNHEY, CDR2 SVGAGI, per germline. For the CDR3, the DNA is TGTGCCAGCAGTTACGAGATGGGCCGCACAGATACGCAGTATTTT. Its protein is CASSYEMGRTDTQYF.

The sample holds a few counts of this clonotype. One end of the junction varies from germline; a read error may be responsible. CDR3 sequence: CASNLATGVYNEQFF. The CDR3 DNA reads as TGCGCCAGCAACTTGGCGACGGGGGTCTACAATGAGCAGTTCTTC. V is TRBV5-1 and J is TRBJ2-5; D is perhaps TRBD2 (6 bases). The J call may be incorrect, as the DNA end agrees better with TRBJ2-1. The CDR3 has 15 residues. The germline CDR1 and CDR2 sequences are SGHRS and YFSETQ.

There are many counts of this clonotype. V is TRBV4-1 and J is TRBJ2-5; no reliable D call. Trimming shortened V by 0 bases and J by 2 bases, and 7 bases separated the two germline ends. Germline V lookup: CDR1 MGHRA, CDR2 YSYEKL. The CDR3 runs 14 residues. CDR3 coding DNA: TGCGCCAGCAGCCAAGAGTGGCTGCAAGAGACCCAGTACTTC. Encoded protein: CASSQEWLQETQYF.

The chain recombines TRBV29-1 with TRBJ2-7; TRBD2 matches at 11 bases. CDR3 length: 14 amino acids. With 5 bases clipped from V and 4 bases from J, the junction kept 7 bases outside the gene matches. Germline CDR1 SQVTM, CDR2 ANQGSEA. CDR3 in DNA: TGCAGCGTTTTCGTGACTAGCGGGGATTACGAGCAGTACTTC. It codes for CSVFVTSGDYEQYF.

This clonotype was seen a few times. The V and J genes are TRBV18 and TRBJ1-1; D may be TRBD1 (5 bases). The CDR3 has 14 amino acids. From germline, CDR1 is KGHSH and CDR2 LQKENI. V gave up 0 bases and J gave up 6 bases, with 11 bases separating them. The CDR3 protein is CASSPPSAGPEAFF. The CDR3 DNA is TGTGCCAGCTCACCACCATCGGCAGGGCCTGAAGCTTTCTTT.